These 23 T cell receptor beta chains originate from one sample sequenced in a study of OX40 agonist ivuxolimab in advanced cancers. Data came from immunoSEQ multiplex PCR; TCRdb stores just in-frame clones and leaves some out. This sample has approximately 73,000 clones; approximately 90% occur once, and the top ten carry 2.8%. The material sequenced was CD4+ or CD8+ T cells sorted from blood, taken in a trial of the OX40 agonist ivuxolimab. These receptors came from an adult with an advanced solid tumor such as melanoma, head and neck, liver or kidney cancer.

The gene calls are TRBV29-1 and TRBJ1-2; weak D call: TRBD1 (5 bases). CDR1 SQVTM and CDR2 ANQGSEA come from the germline V gene. This CDR3 is built from 15 residues. V lost 0 bases and J 1 base, leaving 12 bases between the germline ends. The CDR3 spells CSVEEGGDLNYGYTF. The CDR3 region has the DNA TGCAGCGTTGAAGAGGGAGGGGACCTTAACTATGGCTACACCTTC.

The chain uses TRBV19 and TRBJ1-1; the D is unclear. CDR1 and CDR2 from the germline V gene are LNHDA and SQIVND (reference sequence). V dropped 4 bases and J dropped 4 bases, with 13 bases sitting between them. The CDR3 consists of 14 residues. CDR3 loop: CASSKAPGSTEAFF. The CDR3 nucleotides are TGTGCCAGTAGTAAAGCCCCGGGGAGCACTGAAGCTTTCTTT. Based on the CDR3 plus reference TRBV19 and TRBJ1-1, the full variable domain is DGGITQSPKYLFRKEGQNVTLSCEQNLNHDAMYWYRQDPGQGLRLIYYSQIVNDFQKGDIAEGYSVSREKKESFPLTVTSAQKNPTAFYLCASSKAPGSTEAFFGQGTRLTVV.

The chain joins TRBV7-2 to TRBJ1-1, with a possible D match to TRBD1 (6 bases). CDR3 length equals 14 residues. Germline CDR1 and CDR2: SGHTA and FQGNSA. V gave up 1 base and J gave up 3 bases, with 9 bases separating them. Here the CDR3 reads CASSLVYRDTEAFF. The DNA for the CDR3 is TGTGCCAGCAGCTTAGTTTACAGGGACACTGAAGCTTTCTTT.

This chain connects TRBV5-3 to TRBJ1-1, with TRBD1 as a possible D gene (5 bases). TRBV5-3 is labeled an ORF, and its function is uncertain. Trimming took 8 bases from V and 4 from J, leaving 18 bases between them. CDR3 length: 14 residues. The CDR3 DNA sequence: TGTGCCAGCACCCTTCTGGAGGGGCTCACTGAAGCTTTCTTT. Protein: CASTLLEGLTEAFF.

The V and J genes are TRBV5-4 and TRBJ1-4, with D unclear. Trimming cost V 1 base and J 8 bases, with 18 bases left between them. The CDR3 extends over 16 amino acids. Germline CDR1 is SGHNT and CDR2 is YYREEE (reference sequence). CDR3 in amino acids: CASSLKPPRGKEKLFF. Written as DNA, the CDR3 is TGTGCCAGCAGCTTGAAACCTCCCCGAGGGAAAGAAAAACTGTTTTTT.

The chain carries TRBV9 and TRBJ1-3; a possible D gene is TRBD1 (6 bases). The V gene's germline CDR1 is SGDLS and CDR2 YYNGEE. The CDR3 is 12 residues long. The ends were cut back, 7 bases at V and 6 bases at J, with 11 bases in the middle. In DNA, the CDR3 is TGTGCCAGCCGGGACATAATAAACACCATATATTTT. Protein: CASRDIINTIYF.

V gene TRBV19 combines with J gene TRBJ1-3; D possibly corresponds to TRBD1 (5 bases). The length of the CDR3 is 17 residues. Per germline, CDR1 LNHDA and CDR2 SQIVND (reference sequence). V was clipped by 2 bases and J by 0 bases, with 14 bases between them. The CDR3 DNA reads as TGTGCCAGTAGTATATATAAGGGACGGAGCTCTGGAAACACCATATATTTT. It encodes CASSIYKGRSSGNTIYF.

In this sample, this clone turned up once. The CDR3 DNA reads as TGTGCCAGCAGCCCCCGGACAGGGGCTAACAATCAGCCCCAGCATTTT. Protein sequence: CASSPRTGANNQPQHF. The gene calls are TRBV7-2 and TRBJ1-5, with 9 bases fitting TRBD1. Looked up from germline, CDR1 is SGHTA and CDR2 is FQGNSA. V was pared by 5 bases and J by 3 bases, with 8 bases of the junction left unmatched. The CDR3 consists of 16 residues. The whole variable domain, filled in from reference TRBV7-2 and TRBJ1-5, reads GAGVSQSPSNKVTEKGKDVELRCDPISGHTALYWYRQSLGQGLEFLIYFQGNSAPDKSGLPSDRFSAERTGGSVSTLTIQRTQQEDSAVYLCASSPRTGANNQPQHFGDGTRLSIL.

This clone was detected only a few times. The chain links TRBV29-1 to TRBJ1-1, with TRBD1 identical over 9 bases. V shed 5 bases, J shed 0 bases, and the junction held 7 bases outside the gene matches. The CDR3 length is 15 residues. Germline loops: CDR1 SQVTM, CDR2 ANQGSEA. CDR3 region: CSVTGTGIMNTEAFF. Written as DNA, the CDR3 is TGCAGCGTTACCGGGACAGGGATCATGAACACTGAAGCTTTCTTT.

Only one count was recorded for this clone. The chain recombines TRBV7-9 with TRBJ1-3, with 7 bases that match TRBD1. Germline-derived CDR1 and CDR2 are SEHNR and FQNEAQ (reference sequence). The trim removed 2 bases at V and 2 bases at J, leaving 3 bases unmatched. This CDR3 contains 15 residues. CDR3 sequence: CASSLRQGAGNTIYF. The DNA for the CDR3 is TGTGCCAGCAGCTTACGGCAGGGGGCTGGAAACACCATATATTTT.

The chain combines TRBV12-5 with TRBJ1-1; possibly TRBD1 for D (6 bases). Trimming stripped 0 bases from V and 1 base from J, with 12 bases between. Germline assignment: CDR1 LGHNT and CDR2 FRNRAP. The CDR3 is 16 residues long. The CDR3 protein is CASGLVTTTGNTEAFF. CDR3 nucleotides: TGTGCTAGTGGTTTGGTAACTACGACAGGGAACACTGAAGCTTTCTTT.

The chain links TRBV5-1 to TRBJ1-2; TRBD1 matches at 7 bases. Germline values: CDR1 SGHRS, CDR2 YFSETQ. V shed 2 bases and J 6 bases; nucleotides not matched to a gene: 10. The CDR3 consists of 15 residues. CDR3 DNA: TGCGCCAGCAGCTTAACGGGGACAGCCGCGAATGGCTACACCTTC. Its translation: CASSLTGTAANGYTF.

The rearrangement uses TRBV9 and TRBJ2-5; TRBD2 might be the D (5 bases). This CDR3 spans 13 amino acids. V lost 2 bases to trimming and J lost 5 bases, with 10 bases between them. The germline V gene has CDR1 SGDLS and CDR2 YYNGEE. The CDR3 protein is CASSVASLETQYF. In DNA, the CDR3 is TGTGCCAGCAGCGTCGCTAGCTTGGAGACCCAGTACTTC.

V is TRBV6-5 and J is TRBJ1-5; 8 nucleotides match TRBD1. The CDR3 is 15 amino acids. Unmatched junction bases numbered 6, after V lost 7 bases and J lost 1 base. Per germline, CDR1 MNHEY and CDR2 SVGAGI. Here the CDR3 DNA reads TGTGCCAGCACCGGACAGGGTGGGAGCAATCAGCCCCAGCATTTT. This encodes CASTGQGGSNQPQHF.

The chain recombines TRBV28 with TRBJ1-2; D is undetermined. CDR1 is MDHEN, CDR2 SYDVKM, per germline. This CDR3 has 16 residues. The ends were cut back, 0 bases at V and 8 bases at J, with 19 bases in the middle. CDR3 DNA sequence: TGTGCCAGCAGTTTATGGTCCGGGCAGGTGATAGGGGGCTACACCTTC. The encoded protein is CASSLWSGQVIGGYTF.

This clone was observed once. The chain couples TRBV4-1 to TRBJ1-2; no reliable D call. Trimming shortened V by 1 base and J by 5 bases, and 20 bases separated the two germline ends. CDR3 length: 17 residues. Germline values: CDR1 MGHRA, CDR2 YSYEKL. CDR3 bases: TGCGCCAGCAGCCAAGGACAAGGTGACTCCGAGCTTTATGGCTACACCTTC. It codes for CASSQGQGDSELYGYTF.

This chain connects TRBV19 to TRBJ1-6, with TRBD1 as a possible D gene (6 bases). This CDR3 region has 14 residues. CDR1 LNHDA and CDR2 SQIVND come from the germline V gene (reference sequence). V was clipped by 4 bases and J by 9 bases, with 13 bases between them. CDR3 nucleotides: TGTGCCAGTAGTAGAAGACAGGAATCTTCACCCCTCCACTTT. Its translation: CASSRRQESSPLHF.

The chain recombines TRBV7-9 with TRBJ1-2; D not resolved. Deletions cut 0 bases from V and 10 bases from J, with 15 bases between. This CDR3 comprises 14 residues. Per germline, CDR1 SEHNR and CDR2 FQNEAQ (reference sequence). The CDR3: CASSLAGTVTHYTF. CDR3 nucleotide sequence: TGTGCCAGCAGCTTAGCGGGCACGGTTACGCACTACACCTTC.

V gene TRBV28 combines with J gene TRBJ2-4, with a tentative D call TRBD2 (6 bases). CDR1 and CDR2 from the germline V gene are MDHEN and SYDVKM. With 5 bases removed from V and 7 bases from J, the gap between germline ends came to 12 bases. This CDR3 comprises 13 residues. The CDR3 nucleotides read TGTGCCAGCAGTCTACCCGGGACTAACATTCAGTACTTC. It translates to CASSLPGTNIQYF.

J is TRBJ1-5 and V is TRBV2; TRBD1 might be the D (6 bases). Germline CDR1 and CDR2: SNHLY and FYNNEI. CDR3 length: 13 amino acids. Trimming left V 6 bases short and J 10 bases short, with 16 bases between. CDR3 bases: TGTGCCAGCAGCGGGGGGCGTCAATCACCCCAGCATTTT. Encoded protein: CASSGGRQSPQHF. Looking up the rest from reference TRBV2 and TRBJ1-5 gives the full variable domain: EPEVTQTPSHQVTQMGQEVILRCVPISNHLYFYWYRQILGQKVEFLVSFYNNEISEKSEIFDDQFSVERPDGSNFTLKIRSTKLEDSAMYFCASSGGRQSPQHFGDGTRLSIL.

In its sample, this clone was seen once. This chain links TRBV15 with TRBJ1-3, with 8 bases matching TRBD1. V shed 0 bases, J shed 0 bases, and the junction held 4 bases outside the gene matches. The CDR3 totals 17 residues. The V gene's germline CDR1 is LNHNV and CDR2 YYDKDF (reference sequence). The CDR3 coding sequence is TGTGCCACCAGCAGAGAGCCAGGGGGCCACTCTGGAAACACCATATATTTT. Encoded protein: CATSREPGGHSGNTIYF.

V is TRBV6-5 and J is TRBJ1-2; perhaps TRBD1 as D (6 bases). V was trimmed by 6 bases and J by 4 bases, leaving 15 bases between them. CDR1 MNHEY and CDR2 SVGAGI come from the germline V gene. This CDR3 region has 14 residues. CDR3 region: CASSPRGGPYGYTF. The CDR3 DNA is TGTGCCAGCAGCCCCCGAGGGGGTCCCTATGGCTACACCTTC.

The J gene is TRBJ2-3, the V gene TRBV9, with D perhaps matching TRBD2 (7 bases). The germline CDR1 and CDR2 sequences are SGDLS and YYNGEE. CDR3 length: 15 residues. V lost 4 bases and J 0 bases, leaving 12 bases between the germline ends. DNA of the CDR3: TGTGCCAGCAGCTCCCGGGGGGCGAGCACAGATACGCAGTATTTT. Its protein product is CASSSRGASTDTQYF.